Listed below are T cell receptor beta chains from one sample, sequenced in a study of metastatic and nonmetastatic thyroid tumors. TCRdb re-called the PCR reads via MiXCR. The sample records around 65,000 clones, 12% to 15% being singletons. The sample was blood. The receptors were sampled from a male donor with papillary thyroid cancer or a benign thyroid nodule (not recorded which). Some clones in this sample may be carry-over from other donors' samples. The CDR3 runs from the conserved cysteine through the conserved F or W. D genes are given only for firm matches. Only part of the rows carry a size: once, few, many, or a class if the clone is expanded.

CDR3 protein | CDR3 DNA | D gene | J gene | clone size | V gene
CASSLRSQAGANVLTF | TGCGCCAGCAGCTTGAGATCCCAGGCTGGGGCCAACGTCCTGACTTTC | . | TRBJ2-6 | many | TRBV5-1
CSATRQITSGNTIYF | TGCAGTGCTACCAGACAGATTACCTCTGGAAACACCATATATTTT | . | TRBJ1-3 | many | TRBV20-1
CASSWAGTSGRPEITDTQYF | TGTGCCAGCAGCTGGGCGGGGACTAGCGGGAGGCCAGAAATCACAGATACGCAGTATTTT | TRBD2 | TRBJ2-3 | few | TRBV5-4
CAISVSDLSTEAFF | TGTGCCATCAGCGTGTCGGACCTCTCCACTGAAGCTTTCTTT | . | TRBJ1-1 | many | TRBV10-3
CASSPGTTNTEAFF | TGTGCCAGCAGCCCCGGGACAACGAACACTGAAGCTTTCTTT | . | TRBJ1-1 | many | TRBV6-1
CASTPVAARNTEAFF | TGTGCCAGTACGCCGGTGGCAGCGAGAAACACTGAAGCTTTCTTT | . | TRBJ1-1 | many | TRBV5-6
CASSLLGGNEQFF | TGTGCCAGCAGTTTGCTGGGGGGGAATGAGCAGTTCTTC | TRBD2 | TRBJ2-1 | many | TRBV27
CASSSAGATDTQYF | TGCGCCAGCAGTTCAGCGGGAGCGACAGATACGCAGTATTTT | TRBD2 | TRBJ2-3 | many | TRBV4-1
CASSLSRTSGRYNEQFF | TGTGCCAGCAGCTTAAGCAGGACTAGCGGGAGATACAATGAGCAGTTCTTC | TRBD2 | TRBJ2-1 | many | TRBV7-3
CASSQDSVQETQYF | TGTGCCAGCAGCCAAGACAGTGTCCAAGAGACCCAGTACTTC | . | TRBJ2-5 | many | TRBV7-9
CASSLAAAGYTDTQYF | TGTGCCAGCAGCCTCGCCGCCGCCGGTTACACAGATACGCAGTATTTT | . | TRBJ2-3 | many | TRBV9
CASSLGLAGPSTGELFF | TGTGCCAGCAGCTTAGGCCTAGCGGGCCCCAGCACCGGGGAGCTGTTTTTT | TRBD2 | TRBJ2-2 | . | TRBV7-8
CRAWDRGGFGYTF | TGCAGGGCATGGGACAGGGGAGGTTTTGGCTACACCTTC | TRBD1 | TRBJ1-2 | many | TRBV20-1
CASSLALEAFF | TGTGCCAGCAGCTTAGCGTTGGAAGCTTTCTTT | . | TRBJ1-1 | many | TRBV11-2
CASSLRGVSNQPQHF | TGTGCCAGCAGCTTGAGGGGCGTCAGCAATCAGCCCCAGCATTTT | . | TRBJ1-5 | . | TRBV5-5
CASSFFVGIGTGSYNEQFF | TGCGCCAGCAGCTTTTTCGTTGGGATCGGGACAGGGTCCTACAATGAGCAGTTCTTC | TRBD1 | TRBJ2-1 | . | TRBV5-1
CSAPTSGGSPYNEQFF | TGCAGTGCCCCTACTAGCGGGGGAAGCCCCTACAATGAGCAGTTCTTC | TRBD2 | TRBJ2-1 | . | TRBV20-1
CASSYISTPCDEQFF | TGTGCCAGCAGTTACATATCGACCCCATGCGATGAGCAGTTCTTC | . | TRBJ2-1 | . | TRBV6-2/TRBV6-3
CAISESTGRGEQFF | TGTGCCATCAGTGAGTCGACCGGGAGGGGTGAGCAGTTCTTC | TRBD2 | TRBJ2-1 | many | TRBV10-3
CASSPSYDRYF | TGTGCCAGCAGCCCCTCTTACGATCGGTACTTC | . | TRBJ2-7 | . | TRBV7-6
CASSQPGGETQYF | TGCGCCAGCAGCCAGCCCGGCGGGGAGACCCAGTACTTC | . | TRBJ2-5 | many | TRBV5-1
CASSLRPTLETGELFF | TGTGCCAGCAGTTTAAGACCCACCTTGGAAACCGGGGAGCTGTTTTTT | . | TRBJ2-2 | many | TRBV27
CASSFDPSSYNEQFF | TGTGCCAGCAGCTTTGACCCGAGCTCCTACAATGAGCAGTTCTTC | . | TRBJ2-1 | many | TRBV7-2
CASSLGGLVNEKLFF | TGTGCCAGCAGCTTAGGAGGACTGGTTAATGAAAAACTGTTTTTT | . | TRBJ1-4 | many | TRBV7-9
CSARDGSPRATGELFF | TGCAGTGCTAGAGATGGCAGCCCAAGGGCCACCGGGGAGCTGTTTTTT | . | TRBJ2-2 | many | TRBV20-1
CASSQDSGNTEAFF | TGCGCCAGCAGCCAAGATTCAGGGAACACTGAAGCTTTCTTT | . | TRBJ1-1 | once | TRBV4-1
CAISLLGIPYEQYF | TGTGCTATCAGTCTTTTGGGGATCCCGTACGAGCAGTACTTC | . | TRBJ2-7 | . | TRBV11-2
CASISRGLAGGDTQYF | TGTGCCAGCATCTCGAGGGGACTAGCGGGAGGAGATACGCAGTATTTT | TRBD2 | TRBJ2-3 | . | TRBV7-8
CASSYEGLVGCTQYF | TGTGCCAGCAGTTACGAGGGACTAGTGGGATGTACGCAGTATTTT | TRBD2 | TRBJ2-3 | . | TRBV6-5
CASGIRNQPQHF | TGTGCCAGCGGAATCCGTAATCAGCCCCAGCATTTT | . | TRBJ1-5 | many | TRBV7-9
CASSGRDRGYEQYF | TGTGCCAGCAGCGGACGGGACAGGGGCTACGAGCAGTACTTC | TRBD1 | TRBJ2-7 | many | TRBV13
CASRAGAGGYTF | TGTGCCAGCAGGGCGGGGGCTGGTGGCTACACCTTC | . | TRBJ1-2 | many | TRBV27
CASSYISDEQLF | TGTGCCAGCAGTTACATTAGCGATGAGCAGCTCTTC | . | TRBJ2-1 | many | TRBV6-5
CATQISYNSPLHF | TGTGCCACACAGATCTCCTATAATTCACCCCTCCACTTT | . | TRBJ1-6 | . | TRBV2
CASSQESDRGRPNEKLFF | TGTGCCAGCAGCCAAGAGTCGGACAGGGGGCGGCCTAATGAAAAACTGTTTTTT | TRBD1 | TRBJ1-4 | many | TRBV3-1
CASSGLRTDTQYF | TGTGCCAGCAGTGGCCTCCGCACAGATACGCAGTATTTT | . | TRBJ2-3 | many | TRBV2
CASAAGEYGYTF | TGTGCTAGTGCGGCAGGAGAATATGGCTACACCTTC | . | TRBJ1-2 | many | TRBV12-5
CASSSPGLAGFVNEQFF | TGTGCCAGCAGCTCTCCTGGACTAGCGGGATTCGTAAATGAGCAGTTCTTC | TRBD2 | TRBJ2-1 | . | TRBV7-3
CASRWGRGGTYEQYF | TGTGCCAGCCGCTGGGGAAGAGGAGGTACCTACGAGCAGTACTTC | . | TRBJ2-7 | many | TRBV27
CASSRSPGLAGVTDEQFF | TGTGCCAGCAGCCGATCACCGGGACTAGCGGGAGTTACGGATGAGCAGTTCTTC | TRBD2 | TRBJ2-1 | many | TRBV4-2
CASSGGAGSGRAIDDEQFF | TGTGCCAGCAGTGGGGGGGCTGGTAGCGGGAGGGCCATAGATGATGAGCAGTTCTTC | TRBD2 | TRBJ2-1 | many | TRBV2
CASSQLGTGDTDTQYF | TGCGCCAGCAGCCAACTCGGGACAGGGGATACAGATACGCAGTATTTT | TRBD1 | TRBJ2-3 | many | TRBV4-1
CASSLARVTYQETQYF | TGTGCCAGCAGCTTAGCTAGGGTGACGTACCAAGAGACCCAGTACTTC | . | TRBJ2-5 | . | TRBV11-3
CASSQDRGRGGGELFF | TGTGCCAGCAGCCAAGATCGAGGCAGGGGGGGCGGGGAGCTGTTTTTT | . | TRBJ2-2 | . | TRBV4-2
CASSLSGQRPFF | TGTGCCAGCAGCCTCTCCGGACAGCGGCCGTTCTTC | . | TRBJ2-1 | many | TRBV7-2
CASSLGQGGRNYGYTF | TGTGCCAGCAGTTTGGGGCAGGGGGGCCGTAACTATGGCTACACCTTC | TRBD1 | TRBJ1-2 | many | TRBV28
CASNLGGNEQYF | TGTGCCAGCAATTTGGGAGGAAACGAGCAGTACTTC | . | TRBJ2-7 | many | TRBV28
CASSEWTSNSPLHF | TGTGCCAGCAGTGAATGGACCTCTAATTCACCCCTCCACTTT | . | TRBJ1-6 | few | TRBV27